The clone carrying this T cell receptor (beta chain) has just a few counts. The antigen is not known. V lost 1 base and J lost 1, with 7 bases in between. Germline V CDR1 and CDR2: LGHNA, YNFKEQ. The length of the CDR3 is 14 residues. These data belong to a study of cytotoxic CD8 clonotypes in ibrutinib-treated CLL. As for the study in general: Among the patients, roughly 12 presented as relapsed/refractory and 15 as treatment-naive; fewer than 18 showed unmutated IGHV. Each sample contained, on average, roughly 250,000 productive templates and 95,000 or so productive rearrangements. Study-wide points: Public clonotypes, an uncommon group, contracted or remained stable on treatment.

TCRdb's table, derived via immunoSEQ multiplex PCR, lists solely in-frame clones and lacks some. The table records over 120,000 clones, 75% to 85% of them present only once. This sequence originates from a human donor with chronic lymphocytic leukemia. The chain couples TRBV4-2 to TRBJ2-5; D unclear. This specimen was PBMCs, taken after 36 months of ibrutinib treatment. CDR3 sequence reads: CASSQAGAQETQYF. The CDR3 region has the DNA TGTGCCAGCAGCCAAGCGGGTGCCCAAGAGACCCAGTACTTC.